This TCR beta chain was captured by sequencing in a study of cytomegalovirus exposure and HLA in healthy donors. General study results and limits: The listing of 150 to 200 TCR beta chains classed them as cytomegalovirus-associated.

A word on this clone: Its antigen is currently unknown.

The ends lost 5 bases at V and 7 bases at J; junction bases unmatched: 11. The CDR3 consists of 15 residues. In germline, CDR1 is SGHNT, CDR2 YENEEA. The assay was immunoSEQ multiplex PCR, and TCRdb's table has in-frame clones only and misses some. The data contain about 160,000 clones, 88% of them singletons. The TCR was taken from a man younger than 30 in good health and CMV-seronegative. Source material: PBMCs. The chain links TRBV11-3 to TRBJ2-1; 7 positions match TRBD2. CDR3 bases: TGTGCCAGCAGCCAATCTGCGGGAGTGGTAAATGAGCAGTTCTTC. Its protein is CASSQSAGVVNEQFF.